This TCR beta chain was documented in a study of control samples from healthy donors and cancer patients. Repertoires were generated with immunoSEQ multiplex PCR, while TCRdb's copy carries only in-frame clones and drops some. The data show 80,000 or so clones, 85% to 95% seen once. V was pared by 7 bases and J by 0 bases, with 3 bases of the junction left unmatched. The CDR3 has 14 residues. CDR1 MDHEN and CDR2 SYDVKM come from the germline V gene. The receptor was derived from a middle-aged woman in good health. The sequenced material came from blood. V and J are TRBV28 and TRBJ2-1; 7 bases are shared with TRBD1. Written as DNA, the CDR3 is TGTGCCAGCACCCGGGACAGCTCCTACAATGAGCAGTTCTTC. This translates into CASTRDSSYNEQFF.